The 31 T cell receptor beta chains below were found in one sample sequenced in a study of T cells in Graves' hyperthyroidism and ophthalmopathy. Regions amplified from RNA transcripts were the TCR beta CDR3 regions. TCR CDR3 regions were first amplified by RT-PCR with HTBI primers. TCRdb passed the multiplex PCR reads through MiXCR, listing each CDR3 protein once. The repertoire holds some 570,000 distinct CDR3 sequences, with roughly 18% as singletons. Sequencing was done on a sample of blood. The receptors were gathered from a woman aged 18-29 years with Graves' ophthalmopathy.

This clonotype occurred a few times. The chain employs TRBV5-8 and TRBJ2-1; 16 bases map to TRBD2. This CDR3 spans 16 amino acids. V trimming: 0 bases; J trimming: 13 bases; junction bases outside the gene matches: 7. CDR1 is SGHTS and CDR2 is YDEGEE in the germline V gene. CDR3 coding DNA: TGTGCCAGCAGCTTGGCCGGGACTAGCGGGGGGGCGAGCCAGTTCTTC. It encodes CASSLAGTSGGASQFF.

This clonotype was picked up many times. The CDR3: CASSEGSQGGETQYF. The CDR3 region has the DNA TGTGCCAGCAGCGAGGGGTCACAGGGGGGGGAGACCCAGTACTTC. The chain carries TRBV9 and TRBJ2-5; D possibly corresponds to TRBD1 (8 bases). The V end lost 3 bases, the J end lost 5 bases, and 17 bases lay between the germline ends. The CDR3 runs 15 residues. Per germline, CDR1 SGDLS and CDR2 YYNGEE. The full variable domain, rest sourced from reference TRBV9 and TRBJ2-5, is DSGVTQTPKHLITATGQRVTLRCSPRSGDLSVYWYQQSLDQGLQFLIQYYNGEERAKGNILERFSAQQFPDLHSELNLSSLELGDSALYFCASSEGSQGGETQYFGPGTRLLVL.

This clonotype was recorded only once. This chain links TRBV29-1 with TRBJ2-1; 13 bases are shared with TRBD2. Germline lookup yields CDR1 SQVTM and CDR2 ANQGSEA. CDR3 size: 14 residues. The junction had 7 bases not matched to a gene; V was cut back by 7 bases and J by 7 bases. The CDR3 loop is CSGVGLAGANEQFF. As DNA, the CDR3 is TGCAGCGGGGTAGGACTAGCGGGAGCGAATGAGCAGTTCTTC.

This rearrangement joins TRBV4-1 to TRBJ2-5; the D gene is possibly TRBD1 (5 bases). The CDR3 has 17 amino acids. V was cut by 0 bases and J by 6 bases, with 20 bases left in between. Per germline, CDR1 MGHRA and CDR2 YSYEKL. CDR3 nucleotides: TGCGCCAGCAGCCAAGACGGCCACAGGTTGGGTGAAAAGACCCAGTACTTC. Translating it yields CASSQDGHRLGEKTQYF.

This clonotype occurred once. The V gene is TRBV15, the J gene TRBJ2-5; TRBD2 might be the D (6 bases). Germline V CDR1 and CDR2: LNHNV, YYDKDF (reference sequence). The V end was cut by 3 bases, the J end by 11 bases, with 22 bases between. This CDR3 comprises 15 residues. The CDR3 bases are TGTGCCACCAGCAGTTCGGGGGTGGGGGGTCCGCAACAGTACTTC. Protein product: CATSSSGVGGPQQYF.

This clonotype was counted ten times or more. The chain combines TRBV7-2 with TRBJ2-5, with D possibly matching TRBD2 (5 bases). Per germline, CDR1 SGHTA and CDR2 FQGNSA. CDR3 length: 17 residues. Trimming removed 5 bases from V and 1 base from J, with 20 bases in between. CDR3 protein: CASSPYPLAGGQETQYF. The CDR3 DNA follows: TGTGCCAGCAGCCCGTACCCCCTAGCTGGCGGCCAAGAGACCCAGTACTTC.

This clonotype was seen many times. The V gene is TRBV6-1, the J gene TRBJ2-1; TRBD2 aligns across 7 bases. The CDR3 extends over 15 amino acids. The V segment lost 6 bases and the J segment 4 bases; nucleotides outside the gene matches: 9. Per the germline V gene, CDR1 is MNHNS and CDR2 is SASEGT. The CDR3 here is CASSVQGAGYNEQFF. DNA of the CDR3: TGTGCCAGCAGCGTCCAGGGAGCGGGATACAATGAGCAGTTCTTC.

This clonotype was recorded at least ten times. The chain links TRBV10-3 to TRBJ1-2; 7 bases match TRBD1. Germline V CDR1 and CDR2: ENHRY, SYGVKD. CDR3 length: 12 amino acids. The V segment lost 6 bases and the J segment 8 bases; nucleotides outside the gene matches: 6. The CDR3: CAISGYRGGYTF. CDR3 nucleotide sequence: TGTGCCATCAGCGGATACAGGGGCGGCTACACCTTC.

This clonotype came up many times. The chain uses TRBV20-1 and TRBJ1-1; 7 bases are shared with TRBD1. After removal of 0 bases from V and 6 bases from J, the junction contained 7 bases not matched to a gene. The CDR3 runs to 14 residues. CDR1 is DFQATT and CDR2 is SNEGSKA in the germline V gene (reference sequence). Here the CDR3 reads CSARERGRMAEAFF. The CDR3 region has the DNA TGCAGTGCTAGAGAAAGGGGGCGGATGGCTGAAGCTTTCTTT.

This clonotype has only a few counts. The chain combines TRBV2 with TRBJ1-2; 7 nucleotides match TRBD1. The CDR3 runs 13 residues. V lost 10 bases to trimming and J lost 4 bases; unmatched junction nucleotides: 9. Germline CDR1 is SNHLY and CDR2 is FYNNEI. The CDR3 region is CATVDREAYGYTF. Here the CDR3 DNA reads TGTGCCACCGTAGACAGGGAAGCCTATGGCTACACCTTC.

This clonotype was observed many times. This rearrangement joins TRBV5-1 to TRBJ2-1; TRBD1 might be the D (6 bases). Trimming took off 3 bases at V and 6 bases at J, with 16 bases between the two ends. CDR3 length equals 15 residues. The germline V gene encodes CDR1 SGHRS and CDR2 YFSETQ. The CDR3 nucleotides read TGCGCCAGCAGCTCCGGGGACAAGGTGGGCAATGAGCAGTTCTTC. Residues: CASSSGDKVGNEQFF.

This clonotype has more than one count but fewer than ten. V usage is TRBV6-5 and J usage is TRBJ1-1; D ambiguous. V gave up 2 bases and J gave up 4 bases, with 5 bases separating them. The CDR3 length is 12 residues. In germline, CDR1 is MNHEY, CDR2 SVGAGI. This CDR3 is CASSYGPTEAFF. CDR3 nucleotides: TGTGCCAGCAGTTACGGACCCACTGAAGCTTTCTTT.

At least ten counts were recorded for this clonotype. This chain links TRBV3-1 with TRBJ1-5, with TRBD1 matching over 7 bases. After removal of 4 bases from V and 6 bases from J, the junction contained 6 bases not matched to a gene. The V gene's germline CDR1 is LGHDT and CDR2 YNNKEL (reference sequence). This CDR3 is 14 amino acids long. The CDR3 spells CASSRGTAGQPQHF. In nucleotides, the CDR3 is TGTGCCAGCAGCCGGGGGACAGCGGGTCAGCCCCAGCATTTT.

CDR3 sequence reads: CASSYTFGGQETQYF. CDR3 DNA: TGTGCCAGCAGTTATACCTTTGGGGGACAAGAGACCCAGTACTTC. The gene calls are TRBV6-2 or TRBV6-3 and TRBJ2-5, with D possibly being TRBD1 or TRBD2 (5 bases each). The CDR3 covers 15 residues. Trimming left V 3 bases short and J 2 bases short, with 13 bases between. From germline, CDR1 is MNHEY and CDR2 SVGEGT.

This clonotype showed up just a few times. The genes are TRBV20-1 and TRBJ1-6; 10 positions match TRBD1. After removal of 4 bases from V and 7 bases from J, the junction contained 4 bases not matched to a gene. CDR1 and CDR2 from the germline V gene are DFQATT and SNEGSKA (reference sequence). The CDR3 extends over 14 amino acids. The CDR3, as DNA: TGCAGTGCTACCGGACAGGGGGGAAATTCACCCCTCCACTTT. Translated, it gives CSATGQGGNSPLHF.

At least ten counts were recorded for this clonotype. V gene TRBV28 combines with J gene TRBJ2-1; D may be TRBD2 (6 bases). Germline loops: CDR1 MDHEN, CDR2 SYDVKM. The length of the CDR3 is 13 residues. Trimming took off 8 bases at V and 4 bases at J, with 12 bases between the two ends. Here the CDR3 reads CASLGRTYNEQFF. In DNA, the CDR3 is TGTGCCAGCCTCGGGAGAACTTACAATGAGCAGTTCTTC.

This clonotype was detected a few times. The rearrangement joins TRBV28 to TRBJ1-3; 8 nucleotides align to TRBD1. The trim removed 4 bases at V and 3 bases at J, leaving 5 bases unmatched. The germline gives CDR1 MDHEN, CDR2 SYDVKM. CDR3 length equals 15 residues. The CDR3 DNA sequence: TGTGCCAGCAGTTCCCAGGGGGCGGGTGGAAACACCATATATTTT. Translating it yields CASSSQGAGGNTIYF.

The chain employs TRBV4-1 and TRBJ2-7; possibly TRBD2 for D (7 bases). The CDR3 totals 15 residues. The V end was cut by 1 base, the J end by 3 bases, with 13 bases between. Germline V gene lookup returns CDR1 MGHRA and CDR2 YSYEKL. The CDR3 sequence: CASSQGGGYVYEQYF. The CDR3 DNA reads TGCGCCAGCAGCCAAGGGGGGGGCTACGTCTACGAGCAGTACTTC.

This clonotype was detected a few times. V gene TRBV28 combines with J gene TRBJ1-2, with TRBD1 as a possible D gene (5 bases). Trimming removed 6 bases from V and 2 bases from J, with 16 bases in between. Germline CDR1 and CDR2: MDHEN and SYDVKM. The CDR3 sequence is 15 residues long. The DNA of the CDR3 is TGTGCCAGCAGCTACCCCCGGAGGGGAAACTATGGCTACACCTTC. It is translated as CASSYPRRGNYGYTF.

In the case of this clonotype: This sequence may be a read error, since a much larger clone differs from it by one base. The genes are TRBV28 and TRBJ2-7; D perhaps matches TRBD1 (6 bases). Germline lookup yields CDR1 MDHEN and CDR2 SYDVKM. CDR3 length equals 12 residues. The CDR3 DNA is TGTACCAGCAGTTTAGTCAGGGGAGAGCAGTACTTC. Translation: CTSSLVRGEQYF.

V is TRBV10-3 and J is TRBJ1-1; TRBD1 matches 9 bases. V was pared by 6 bases and J by 0 bases, with 5 bases of the junction left unmatched. The CDR3 covers 15 residues. CDR1 and CDR2 (germline): ENHRY, SYGVKD. The CDR3: CAIRDGQGLNTEAFF. The DNA of the CDR3 is TGTGCCATCAGGGATGGACAGGGGTTGAACACTGAAGCTTTCTTT.

The chain joins TRBV19 to TRBJ2-7; 13 positions agree with TRBD2. Looked up from germline, CDR1 is LNHDA and CDR2 is SQIVND (reference sequence). The CDR3 is 16 residues long. The ends lost 5 bases at V and 2 bases at J; junction bases unmatched: 6. CDR3 DNA sequence: TGTGCCAGTAGTCCCAGGACTAGCGGGGGCCCCTACGAGCAGTACTTC. As protein: CASSPRTSGGPYEQYF.

This clonotype has just a few counts. The J gene is TRBJ2-3, the V gene TRBV4-1; possibly TRBD2 for D (6 bases). Trimming took off 0 bases at V and 0 bases at J, with 10 bases between the two ends. The germline V gene has CDR1 MGHRA and CDR2 YSYEKL. The CDR3 runs 16 residues. CDR3 sequence (DNA): TGCGCCAGCAGCCAAGATCTGGGGACTAGCACAGATACGCAGTATTTT. Protein sequence: CASSQDLGTSTDTQYF.

This chain uses TRBV29-1 with TRBJ2-2; 8 bases are a match to TRBD2. V trimming: 4 bases; J trimming: 6 bases; junction bases outside the gene matches: 1. The CDR3 sequence is 12 residues long. Germline CDR1 SQVTM, CDR2 ANQGSEA. CDR3 residues: CSVAAGAGELFF. CDR3 in DNA: TGCAGCGTTGCAGCGGGGGCCGGGGAGCTGTTTTTT.

This sequence joins TRBV6-5 and TRBJ2-1, with 11 bases matching TRBD1. CDR3 length: 19 amino acids. V shed 2 bases, J shed 0 bases, and the junction held 9 bases outside the gene matches. Germline CDR1 reads MNHEY; CDR2 reads SVGAGI. The CDR3 bases are TGTGCCAGCAGTTACACAGGGACAGGGGGATCTAGCTCCTACAATGAGCAGTTCTTC. It encodes CASSYTGTGGSSSYNEQFF.

This clonotype was observed many times. V and J are TRBV20-1 and TRBJ1-1; no firm D call. Germline V gene data show CDR1 as DFQATT and CDR2 as SNEGSKA (reference sequence). Trimming stripped 0 bases from V and 12 bases from J, with 8 bases between. CDR3 size: 10 residues. CDR3: CSAREDFTFF. The CDR3 DNA reads TGCAGTGCTAGAGAAGATTTCACTTTCTTT.

This clonotype has a count of ten or more. The chain joins TRBV28 to TRBJ2-7; D gene ambiguous. This CDR3 spans 12 amino acids. V lost 2 bases and J 3 bases, leaving 5 bases between the germline ends. Germline CDR1 and CDR2: MDHEN and SYDVKM. Here the CDR3 reads CASSLRYYEQYF. CDR3 nucleotide sequence: TGTGCCAGCAGTTTAAGATACTACGAGCAGTACTTC.

This clonotype was seen many times. J is TRBJ1-1 and V is TRBV6-1; D is perhaps TRBD1 (5 bases). This CDR3 has 15 residues. Germline loops: CDR1 MNHNS, CDR2 SASEGT. V shed 7 bases and J shed 3 bases, with 18 bases lying between them. Here the CDR3 reads CASNQGRDWDTEAFF. CDR3 DNA: TGTGCCAGCAACCAAGGTAGGGACTGGGACACTGAAGCTTTCTTT.

This clonotype was recorded many times. This chain connects TRBV24-1 to TRBJ1-1; no clear D gene. CDR1 and CDR2 from the germline V gene are KGHDR and SFDVKD. The CDR3 sequence is 13 residues long. The ends were cut back, 7 bases at V and 2 bases at J, with 10 bases in the middle. The CDR3 sequence is CATRGTLNTEAFF. The CDR3 bases are TGTGCCACCAGGGGTACACTCAACACTGAAGCTTTCTTT.

At least ten counts were recorded for this clonotype. V and J are TRBV2 and TRBJ1-5; D not certain. Germline lookup yields CDR1 SNHLY and CDR2 FYNNEI. This CDR3 comprises 12 residues. Trimming took off 6 bases at V and 5 bases at J, with 8 bases between the two ends. The CDR3: CASRLTDQPQHF. Written as DNA, the CDR3 is TGTGCCAGCAGGCTGACCGATCAGCCCCAGCATTTT.

This clonotype was detected a few times. This chain joins TRBV6-2 or TRBV6-3 and TRBJ1-4, with unresolved D. CDR1 is MNHEY, CDR2 SVGEGT, per germline. CDR3 length equals 16 residues. V lost 5 bases and J 3 bases, leaving 16 bases between the germline ends. CDR3 amino acids: CASSGRSFAPNEKLFF. DNA of the CDR3: TGTGCCAGCAGTGGTCGAAGCTTCGCGCCTAATGAAAAACTGTTTTTT.